The sequence of this TCR beta chain was determined in a study of T cell responses to AZD1222 COVID-19 vaccine. About this clone itself: Its antigen is currently unknown.

The CDR3 consists of 15 residues. Trimming removed 0 bases from V and 6 bases from J, with 15 bases in between. Germline lookup yields CDR1 SEHNR and CDR2 FQNEAQ (reference sequence). Profiling relied on immunoSEQ multiplex PCR, and the TCRdb table lists in-frame clones only, not all of them. The sample has more than 65,000 clones, approximately 78% seen once; the top ten hold around a fifth. Study results and limitations: The study reported that nearly half of spike-specific TCRs target unmutated variant regions.

This TCR derives from an adult in good health. The rearrangement uses TRBV7-9 and TRBJ2-7; D might be TRBD1 (6 bases). This sample comprised peripheral blood, obtained on day 0 of AZD1222 vaccination. The CDR3 region has the DNA TGTGCCAGCAGCTTAGCACAGGGCACCTGGGGCGAGCAGTACTTC. Amino acids: CASSLAQGTWGEQYF.